This T cell receptor (beta chain) was identified in a study of shared clonotypes between healthy human individuals. Study information: Each donor had three CD4 naive, three CD4 memory, two CD8 naive and one CD8 memory plate.

Notes on this clone: Different DNA sequences within this sample yield the same CDR3.

Deletions cut 1 base from V and 5 bases from J, with 9 bases between. CDR3 length equals 13 residues. Looked up from germline, CDR1 is SGHRS and CDR2 is YFSETQ. Repertoires were generated with immunoSEQ multiplex PCR, while TCRdb's copy carries only in-frame clones and drops some. In the table there are roughly 2.5 million clones, around nine tenths of which are singletons. The sequence was collected from a man aged 18 to 30 in good health. The sequencing sample was made of naive CD4+ T cells sorted from blood. Subset indicated: CD45RA+ positively selected. This chain links TRBV5-1 with TRBJ2-5, with D perhaps matching TRBD2 (6 bases). CDR3 in DNA: TGCGCCAGCAGCTTGACTAGCCAGGAGACCCAGTACTTC. It codes for CASSLTSQETQYF.